The clone carrying this T cell receptor beta chain was seen more than once but under ten times. The CDR3 ends on some other residue instead of the conserved phenylalanine or tryptophan, so this is likely a read error. This entry belongs to a study of tumor-infiltrating lymphocytes in glioblastoma multiforme. Three nested ARM-PCR rounds with V-beta and C-beta primers built TCRB libraries. TCRdb re-called the multiplex PCR reads with MiXCR, one entry per CDR3 protein. Of about 32,000 distinct CDR3 sequences in the sample, approximately 60% are singletons; the top ten hold around a third. This CDR3 spans 12 amino acids. V was clipped by 2 bases and J by 9 bases; unmatched bases: 4.

The TCR originated in a male donor with glioblastoma. The chain joins TRBV12-3 or TRBV12-4 to TRBJ2-7, with 7 bases lining up with TRBD2. The material sequenced was brain tumor tissue. The CDR3 DNA reads TGTGCCAGCAGTTTAAGGCCGGGAGGGCAGTACTCC. Its translation: CASSLRPGGQYS.